This T cell receptor beta chain was retrieved from a study of cytomegalovirus exposure and HLA in healthy donors. The study, taken as a whole, reports: A classifier reportedly called cytomegalovirus status with high sensitivity and specificity.

As regards this clone: Its antigen is still unknown.

Primers: 60 Vbeta forward and 13 Jbeta reverse. Assay used: immunoSEQ multiplex PCR; TCRdb lists only in-frame clones, some missing. The profile shows about 67,000 clones, 85% to 90% of them singletons. The V gene's germline CDR1 is SGHTS and CDR2 YDEGEE. The V gene lost 4 bases and the J gene lost 8 bases, with 15 bases spanning the gap. The CDR3 length is 13 residues. This clonotype was sampled from a woman between 25 and 40 years old in good health and CMV-seropositive. The V call is TRBV5-8, the J call TRBJ1-2; D is uncertain. Sequences were obtained from PBMCs. CDR3 amino acids: CASSLRQAGGYTF. CDR3 coding DNA: TGTGCCAGCAGCCTCCGACAAGCTGGGGGCTACACCTTC.